The T cell receptor (beta chain) under discussion was sequenced for a study of blood T cell repertoires in COVID-19. Authors' methods: The authors estimated nucleated cell counts from reference gene primer amplification. Measured with immunoSEQ multiplex PCR; TCRdb has only the in-frame clones, and not every one. V, J and clone size were drawn from that table, and D and trimming were deduced from the DNA. The table records tens of thousands of clones, roughly nine tenths of them present only once. Germline lookup yields CDR1 DFQATT and CDR2 SNEGSKA (reference sequence). Trimming stripped 2 bases from V and 3 bases from J, with 4 bases between. CDR3 size: 11 residues.

This clonotype originated in a middle-aged man with COVID-19, enrolled during active disease. The chain combines TRBV20-1 with TRBJ2-5; D ambiguous. Sequenced sample: peripheral blood. The CDR3 nucleotides are TGCAGTGCTAGACTAGAAGAGACCCAGTACTTC. Translating gives CSARLEETQYF.